The TCR beta chain described here comes from a study of shared clonotypes between healthy human individuals. Study observations and caveats: Larger estimated richness was generally recorded for naive subsets relative to memory subsets. The rarefaction results pointed to incomplete sorted-subset sequencing despite large depth.

Concerning this clone itself: Its antigen is not known.

The CDR3 is 18 amino acids. V lost 5 bases to trimming and J lost 2 bases, with 23 bases between them. CDR1 is SGHVS, CDR2 FQNEAQ, per germline. Original data processing: Filtering differed for immunoSEQ, which gave only junction sequences without quality scores. TCRdb's copy holds only in-frame clones and misses some; the assay was immunoSEQ multiplex PCR. From that table come the V and J calls and clone size; the DNA was used to work out D and trimming. Of about 1 million clones listed, around 76% are singletons. This clonotype was sampled from a man between 18 and 35 years old in good health. Sequencing used memory CD4+ T cells sorted from blood. Subset described: CD45RA-negative fraction. The rearrangement uses TRBV7-8 and TRBJ2-3; either TRBD1 or TRBD2 may supply D (5 bases each). In DNA form, the CDR3 reads TGTGCCAGCAGCCAACAATACAAAGGGGACGTTTCCACAGATACGCAGTATTTT. Amino acid sequence: CASSQQYKGDVSTDTQYF.